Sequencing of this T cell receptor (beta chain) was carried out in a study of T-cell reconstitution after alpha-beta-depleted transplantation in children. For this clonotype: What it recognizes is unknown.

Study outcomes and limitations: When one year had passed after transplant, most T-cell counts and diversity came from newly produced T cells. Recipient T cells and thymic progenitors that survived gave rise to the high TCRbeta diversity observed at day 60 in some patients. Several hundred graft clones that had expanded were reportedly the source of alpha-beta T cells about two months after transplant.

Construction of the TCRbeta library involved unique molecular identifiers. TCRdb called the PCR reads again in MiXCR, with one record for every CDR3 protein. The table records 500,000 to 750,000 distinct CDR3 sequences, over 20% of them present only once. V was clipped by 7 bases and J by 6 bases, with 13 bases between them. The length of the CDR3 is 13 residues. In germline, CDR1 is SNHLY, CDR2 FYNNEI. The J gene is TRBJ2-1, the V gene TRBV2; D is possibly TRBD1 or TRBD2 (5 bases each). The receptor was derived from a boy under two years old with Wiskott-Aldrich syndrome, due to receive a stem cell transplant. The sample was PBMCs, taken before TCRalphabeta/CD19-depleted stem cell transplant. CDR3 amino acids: CASTNRGTNEQFF. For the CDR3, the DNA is TGTGCCAGCACCAACAGAGGGACCAATGAGCAGTTCTTC.